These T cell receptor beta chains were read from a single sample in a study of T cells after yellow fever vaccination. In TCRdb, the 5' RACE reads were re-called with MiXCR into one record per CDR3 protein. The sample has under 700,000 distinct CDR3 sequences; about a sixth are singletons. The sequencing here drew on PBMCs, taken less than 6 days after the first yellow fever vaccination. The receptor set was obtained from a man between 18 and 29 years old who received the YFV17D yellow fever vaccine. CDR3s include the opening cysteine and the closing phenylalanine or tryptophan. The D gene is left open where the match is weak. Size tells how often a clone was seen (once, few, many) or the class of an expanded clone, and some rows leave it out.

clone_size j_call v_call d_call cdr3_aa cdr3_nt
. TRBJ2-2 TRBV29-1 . CSVEQANTGELFF TGCAGCGTTGAACAGGCGAACACCGGGGAGCTGTTTTTT
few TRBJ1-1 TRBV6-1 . CASSEPGAGTEAFF TGTGCCAGCAGTGAACCCGGGGCAGGCACTGAAGCTTTCTTT
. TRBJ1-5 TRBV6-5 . CASSYSNVRGFNQPQHF TGTGCCAGCAGTTACTCGAACGTCAGGGGATTCAATCAGCCCCAGCATTTT
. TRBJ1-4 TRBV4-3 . CASSRARERNEKLFF TGCGCCAGCAGCCGGGCCCGGGAAAGAAATGAAAAACTGTTTTTT
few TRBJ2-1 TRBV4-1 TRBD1 CASSHIAQGAHNEQFF TGCGCCAGCAGCCACATTGCGCAGGGGGCCCACAATGAGCAGTTCTTC
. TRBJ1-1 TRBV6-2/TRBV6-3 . CASSYGPRGSTEAFF TGTGCCAGCAGTTACGGGCCTCGAGGAAGCACTGAAGCTTTCTTT
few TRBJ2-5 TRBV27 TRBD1 CASSSGTGVQETQYF TGTGCCAGCAGCTCCGGGACAGGGGTTCAAGAGACCCAGTACTTC
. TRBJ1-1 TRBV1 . CTSSQDQGAGRNTEAFF TGCACCAGCAGCCAAGATCAGGGCGCAGGGCGGAACACTGAAGCTTTCTTT
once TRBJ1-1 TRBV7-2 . CASTWGGSTEAFF TGTGCCAGTACCTGGGGTGGCTCCACTGAAGCTTTCTTT
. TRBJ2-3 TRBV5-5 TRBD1 CASRPTGGAGDTQYF TGTGCCAGCAGACCAACAGGGGGCGCGGGAGATACGCAGTATTTT
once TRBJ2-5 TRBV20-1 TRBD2 CSARTPGGQETQYF TGCAGTGCTAGAACCCCGGGGGGCCAAGAGACCCAGTACTTC
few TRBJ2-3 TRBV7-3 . CASSLTLASDTQYF TGTGCCAGCAGCTTAACGTTAGCTTCAGATACGCAGTATTTT
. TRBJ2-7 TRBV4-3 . CASSHRARGYEQYF TGCGCCAGCAGCCACCGCGCTCGTGGTTACGAGCAGTACTTC
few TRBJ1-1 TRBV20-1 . CSARKDFTATTEAFF TGCAGTGCTAGAAAGGATTTTACAGCGACGACTGAAGCTTTCTTT
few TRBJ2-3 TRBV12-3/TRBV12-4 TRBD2 CASSSLAGTGTDTQYF TGTGCCAGCAGTTCCCTAGCGGGGACGGGCACAGATACGCAGTATTTT
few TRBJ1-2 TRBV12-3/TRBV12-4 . CASSLDQVGYGGYTF TGTGCCAGCAGTTTAGACCAGGTTGGATATGGTGGCTACACCTTC
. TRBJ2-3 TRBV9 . CASSVDGGRGDTQYF TGTGCCAGCAGCGTAGATGGGGGGCGCGGAGATACGCAGTATTTT
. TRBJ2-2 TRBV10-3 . CAISETVPGELFF TGTGCCATCAGTGAAACAGTCCCCGGGGAGCTGTTTTTT
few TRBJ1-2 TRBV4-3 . CASSPGGFDYGYTF TGCGCCAGCAGCCCGGGCGGTTTCGACTATGGCTACACCTTC
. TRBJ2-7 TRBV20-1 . CSASLTHPLSSYEQYF TGCAGTGCTAGTCTGACCCATCCCTTGAGCTCCTACGAGCAGTACTTC
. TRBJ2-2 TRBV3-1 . CASSPHANTGELFF TGTGCCAGCAGCCCCCACGCGAACACCGGGGAGCTGTTTTTT
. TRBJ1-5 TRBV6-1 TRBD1 CASKTGEGSNQPQHF TGTGCCAGCAAGACAGGGGAAGGGAGCAATCAGCCCCAGCATTTT
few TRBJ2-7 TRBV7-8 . CASSGAGPYEQYF TGTGCCAGCAGCGGAGCAGGACCCTACGAGCAGTACTTC
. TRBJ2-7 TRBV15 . CATSRVPIYEQYF TGTGCCACCAGCAGAGTCCCCATATACGAGCAGTACTTC
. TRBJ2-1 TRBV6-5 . CASSYSHSVAQFF TGTGCCAGCAGTTACTCCCACTCGGTCGCGCAGTTCTTC
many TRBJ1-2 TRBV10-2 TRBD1 CASSYGTGRANYGYTF TGCGCCAGCTCCTACGGGACAGGCCGAGCTAACTATGGCTACACCTTC
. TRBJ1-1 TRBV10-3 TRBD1 CAINPGTGGTEAFF TGTGCCATCAACCCCGGGACAGGGGGCACTGAAGCTTTCTTT
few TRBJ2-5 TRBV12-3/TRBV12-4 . CASSLPGLETQYF TGTGCCAGCAGTCTACCCGGGCTCGAGACCCAGTACTTC
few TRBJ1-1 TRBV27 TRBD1 CASSLLTGSTEAFF TGTGCCAGCAGTTTATTGACAGGGAGCACTGAAGCTTTCTTT
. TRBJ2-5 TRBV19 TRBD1 CASSQTGTVETQYF TGTGCCAGTAGTCAAACCGGGACAGTGGAGACCCAGTACTTC
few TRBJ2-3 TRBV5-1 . CASSLSLASPDTQYF TGCGCCAGCAGCTTGTCATTGGCTAGCCCAGATACGCAGTATTTT
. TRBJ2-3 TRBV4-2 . CASSQGQAAPDTQYF TGTGCCAGCAGCCAAGGACAGGCCGCGCCAGATACGCAGTATTTT
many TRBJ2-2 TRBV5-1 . CASSLVSGGNGELFF TGCGCCAGCAGCTTGGTGTCGGGGGGCAACGGGGAGCTGTTTTTT
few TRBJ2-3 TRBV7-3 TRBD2 CASSADPPLAGAHTQYF TGTGCCAGCAGCGCCGACCCTCCACTAGCGGGGGCTCATACGCAGTATTTT
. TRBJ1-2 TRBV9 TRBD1 CASSVGRGQGYTF TGTGCCAGCAGCGTAGGCCGGGGACAGGGCTACACCTTC
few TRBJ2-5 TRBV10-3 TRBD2 CATLAGPEGTQYF TGTGCCACTTTAGCGGGGCCGGAGGGGACCCAGTACTTC
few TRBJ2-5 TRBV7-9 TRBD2 CASSWGLAGPETQYF TGTGCCAGCAGCTGGGGACTAGCGGGGCCGGAGACCCAGTACTTC
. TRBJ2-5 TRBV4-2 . CASSPNRVETQYF TGTGCCAGCAGCCCCAATAGGGTAGAGACCCAGTACTTC
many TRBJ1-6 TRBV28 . CASSLLSSYNSPLHF TGTGCCAGCAGTCTTTTGAGCTCCTATAATTCACCCCTCCACTTT
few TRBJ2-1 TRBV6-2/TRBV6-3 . CASSYSHEQFF TGTGCCAGCAGTTACTCCCACGAGCAGTTCTTC
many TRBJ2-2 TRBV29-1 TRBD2 CSVAGRATGELFF TGCAGCGTTGCCGGGAGGGCCACCGGGGAGCTGTTTTTT
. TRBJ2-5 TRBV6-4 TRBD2 CASRDSSLAGGRETQYF TGTGCCAGCAGGGACTCATCACTAGCGGGGGGGAGAGAGACCCAGTACTTC
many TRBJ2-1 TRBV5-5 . CASSFGVGSYNEQFF TGTGCCAGCAGCTTCGGTGTAGGGTCCTACAATGAGCAGTTCTTC
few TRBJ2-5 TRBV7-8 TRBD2 CASSLGLAGGNQETQYF TGTGCCAGCAGCTTGGGACTAGCGGGTGGAAACCAAGAGACCCAGTACTTC
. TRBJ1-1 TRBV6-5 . CASSYSARGDTEAFF TGTGCCAGCAGTTACTCGGCGAGAGGGGACACTGAAGCTTTCTTT
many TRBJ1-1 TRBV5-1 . CASSRDTEAFF TGCGCCAGCAGCCGGGACACTGAAGCTTTCTTT
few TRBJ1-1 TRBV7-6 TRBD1 CASSWGTGNEAFF TGTGCCAGCAGCTGGGGGACAGGGAACGAAGCTTTCTTT
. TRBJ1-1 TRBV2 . CASSDGVNTEAFF TGTGCCAGCAGTGATGGCGTGAACACTGAAGCTTTCTTT
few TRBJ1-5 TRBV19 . CASSRQGTQPQHF TGTGCCAGTAGTAGGCAGGGGACTCAGCCCCAGCATTTT
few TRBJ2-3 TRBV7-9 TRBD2 CASSITSGGTDTQYF TGTGCCAGCAGCATCACTAGCGGGGGCACAGATACGCAGTATTTT
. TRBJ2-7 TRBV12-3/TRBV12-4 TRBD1 CASSNRDRGGEQYF TGTGCCAGCAGTAACCGGGACAGGGGCGGCGAGCAGTACTTC